This T cell receptor (beta chain) came from a study of blood T cell repertoires in COVID-19. Study-wide context: Nucleic acid was either cDNA or gDNA, and it came from T cells, B-cell-depleted T cells, or PBMCs.

Sequenced by immunoSEQ multiplex PCR; TCRdb stores in-frame clones only, minus some. The sample consists of 100,000 or so clones, approximately 78% of them appearing once. V lost 0 bases to trimming and J lost 3 bases; unmatched junction nucleotides: 3. CDR3 size: 15 residues. Germline CDR1 is SGHAT and CDR2 is FQNNGV. Sequencing was performed on peripheral blood. The receptor comes from a man between 60 and 75 years old with active or convalescent COVID-19. The chain carries TRBV11-2 and TRBJ2-3, with 7 bases identical to TRBD2. In DNA form, the CDR3 reads TGTGCCAGCAGCTTAGACCAGGGAGGGACAGATACGCAGTATTTT. Its protein product is CASSLDQGGTDTQYF.